This T cell receptor beta chain was profiled in a study of cytomegalovirus exposure and HLA in healthy donors. Study-wide context: The approximately 110 validation repertoires, a later analysis reported, used the same platform as the 550 to 800 first-cohort repertoires.

Among the 110 or so subjects of the validation cohort, separate from the approximately 670-subject first cohort, were the donors. For this clone: Its antigen is undetermined.

In germline, CDR1 is SGHDT, CDR2 YYEEEE. CDR3 length: 18 amino acids. Unmatched junction bases numbered 11, after V lost 4 bases and J lost 5 bases. Sequencing was performed with immunoSEQ multiplex PCR; in TCRdb, only in-frame clones are kept and a portion is missing. Of approximately 120,000 clones listed, 94% are singletons. Study-wide results and caveats: The study recorded 150 to 200 TCR beta chains that were cytomegalovirus-associated. It was found in a later analysis that first-cohort TCR clusters tended to co-occur in the 90 to 150 validation repertoires.

The V call is TRBV5-6, the J call TRBJ2-2, with 13 bases that match TRBD2. The sample comprised PBMCs. The sequence came from a woman younger than 30 in good health and CMV-seronegative. As DNA, the CDR3 is TGTGCCAGCAGCCGGGGAGCGACTAGCGGGAGGTGGACCGGGGAGCTGTTTTTT. It yields the protein CASSRGATSGRWTGELFF.